The T cell receptor beta chain described here comes from a study of cytomegalovirus exposure and HLA in healthy donors. Study outcomes and limitations: Later, TCR association rates were found to vary by HLA locus, highest for DRB1 and lowest for HLA-C.

Both 60 Vbeta primers and 13 Jbeta primers went into the PCR. The table came from immunoSEQ multiplex PCR; TCRdb's copy has only in-frame clones and leaves some out. The sample includes 130,000 or so clones, roughly 80% of them seen just once. Note on this clone: What it binds is not known.

The CDR3 sequence is 18 residues long. V gave up 1 base and J gave up 7 bases; unmatched junction bases: 9. Per germline, CDR1 SEHNR and CDR2 FQNEAQ (reference sequence). V usage is TRBV7-9 and J usage is TRBJ2-3; TRBD2 matches 15 bases. The clonotype comes from a man between 25 and 39 years old in good health and CMV-seronegative. Sequencing was performed on PBMCs. In DNA form, the CDR3 reads TGTGCCAGCAGCTTAGTACGGTGGACTAGCGGGGGGGAGAATACGCAGTATTTT. Protein product: CASSLVRWTSGGENTQYF.